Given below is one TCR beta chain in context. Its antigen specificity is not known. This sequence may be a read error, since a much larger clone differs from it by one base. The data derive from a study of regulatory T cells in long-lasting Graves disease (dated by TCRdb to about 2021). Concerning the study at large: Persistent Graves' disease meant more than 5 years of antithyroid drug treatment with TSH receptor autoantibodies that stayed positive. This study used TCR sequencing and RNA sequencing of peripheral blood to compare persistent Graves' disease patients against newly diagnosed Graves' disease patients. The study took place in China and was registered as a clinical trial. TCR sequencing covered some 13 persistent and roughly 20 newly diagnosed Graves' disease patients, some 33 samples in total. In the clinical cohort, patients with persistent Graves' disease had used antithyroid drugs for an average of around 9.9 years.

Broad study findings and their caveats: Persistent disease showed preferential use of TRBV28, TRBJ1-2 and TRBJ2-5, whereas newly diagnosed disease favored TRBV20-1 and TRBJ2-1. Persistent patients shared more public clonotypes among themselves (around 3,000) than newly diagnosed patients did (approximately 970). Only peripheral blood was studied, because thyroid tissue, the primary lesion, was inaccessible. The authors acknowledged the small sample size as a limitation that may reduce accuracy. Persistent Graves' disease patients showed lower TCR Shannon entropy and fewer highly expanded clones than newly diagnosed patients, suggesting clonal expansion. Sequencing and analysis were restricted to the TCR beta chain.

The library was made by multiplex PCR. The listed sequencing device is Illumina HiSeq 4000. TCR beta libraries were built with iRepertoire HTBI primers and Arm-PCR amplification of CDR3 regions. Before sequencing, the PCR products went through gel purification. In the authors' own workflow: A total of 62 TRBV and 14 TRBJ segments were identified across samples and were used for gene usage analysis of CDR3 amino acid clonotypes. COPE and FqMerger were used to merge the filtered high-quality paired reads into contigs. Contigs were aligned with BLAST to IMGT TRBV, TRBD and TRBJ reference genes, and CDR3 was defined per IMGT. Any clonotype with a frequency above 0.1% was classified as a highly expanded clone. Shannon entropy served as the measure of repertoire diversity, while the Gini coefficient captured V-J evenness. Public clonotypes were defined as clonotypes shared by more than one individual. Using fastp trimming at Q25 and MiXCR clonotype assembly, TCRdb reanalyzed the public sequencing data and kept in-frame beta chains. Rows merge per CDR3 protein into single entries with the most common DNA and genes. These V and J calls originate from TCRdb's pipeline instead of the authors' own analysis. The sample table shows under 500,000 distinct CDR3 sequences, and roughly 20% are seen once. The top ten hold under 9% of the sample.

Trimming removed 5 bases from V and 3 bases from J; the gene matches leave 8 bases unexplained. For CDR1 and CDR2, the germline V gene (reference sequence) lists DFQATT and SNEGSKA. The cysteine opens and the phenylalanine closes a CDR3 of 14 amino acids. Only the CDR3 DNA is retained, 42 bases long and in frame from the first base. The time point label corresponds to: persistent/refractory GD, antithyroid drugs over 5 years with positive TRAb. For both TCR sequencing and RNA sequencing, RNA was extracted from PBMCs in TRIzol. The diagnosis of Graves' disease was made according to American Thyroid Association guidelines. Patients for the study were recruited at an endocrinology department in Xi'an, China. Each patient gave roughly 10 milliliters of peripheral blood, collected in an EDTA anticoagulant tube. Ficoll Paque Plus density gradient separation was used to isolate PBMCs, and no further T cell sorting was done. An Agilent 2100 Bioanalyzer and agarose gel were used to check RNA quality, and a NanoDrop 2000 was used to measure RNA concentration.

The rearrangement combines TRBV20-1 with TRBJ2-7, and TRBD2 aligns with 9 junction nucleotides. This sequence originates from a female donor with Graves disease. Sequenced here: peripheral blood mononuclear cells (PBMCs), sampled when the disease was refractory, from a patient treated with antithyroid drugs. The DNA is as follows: TGCAGTGCTCGACCAGCGGGAGGAGTCTACGAGCAGTACTTC. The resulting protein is CSARPAGGVYEQYF.